This passage covers 32 T cell receptor beta chains from one sample sequenced in a study of T-cell memory formation after mild COVID-19. TCRdb analysed the 5' RACE reads with MiXCR anew, one entry per CDR3 protein. The sample records 450,000 to 700,000 distinct CDR3 sequences, under 20% being singletons. Sequenced input: PBMCs or a T cell subset sorted from them (not recorded which). These TCRs come from an adult woman who had mild COVID-19 (a few samples of this study predate the infection). Cell type and time point are not known.

This clonotype was seen just once. The rearrangement links TRBV29-1 to TRBJ1-3; no clear D gene. Germline V gene lookup returns CDR1 SQVTM and CDR2 ANQGSEA. The CDR3 is 11 residues long. CDR3 sequence reads: CGGSTGNTIYF. The CDR3 DNA reads TGCGGCGGCAGTACTGGAAACACCATATATTTT.

This chain joins TRBV5-1 and TRBJ2-2; 7 bases match TRBD2. V lost 6 bases to trimming and J lost 6 bases; unmatched junction nucleotides: 11. The CDR3 runs to 15 residues. CDR1 SGHRS and CDR2 YFSETQ come from the germline V gene. For the CDR3, the DNA is TGCGCCAGCACCCGGTGGGCGGGAGTACCCGGGGAGCTGTTTTTT. Protein: CASTRWAGVPGELFF.

The chain is built from TRBV25-1 and TRBJ2-1, with 8 bases fitting TRBD2. V shed 4 bases and J 6 bases; nucleotides not matched to a gene: 2. Germline V CDR1 and CDR2: MGHDK, SYGVNS. The CDR3 loop spans 13 amino acids. The CDR3 nucleotides are TGTGCCAGCAGTGCCGGGAGGGCCAATGAGCAGTTCTTC. Residues: CASSAGRANEQFF.

V gene TRBV10-3 combines with J gene TRBJ1-1; 7 bases map to TRBD1. This CDR3 is built from 15 residues. CDR1 and CDR2 from the germline V gene are ENHRY and SYGVKD. The V and J ends lost 2 bases and 0 bases, in that order; junction bases with no gene match: 3. CDR3 sequence (DNA): TGTGCCATCAGTGAGAGACAGGGAATGAACACTGAAGCTTTCTTT. This translates into CAISERQGMNTEAFF.

This clonotype was found a few times. This sequence joins TRBV7-2 and TRBJ2-7; either TRBD1 or TRBD2 may fit D (6 bases each). The CDR3 is 15 amino acids. The V gene lost 5 bases and the J gene lost 1 base, with 15 bases spanning the gap. Germline CDR1 and CDR2: SGHTA and FQGNSA. CDR3 coding DNA: TGTGCCAGCAGCCCCTGGGGGGCAACGTCCTACGAGCAGTACTTC. Translation gives CASSPWGATSYEQYF.

The rearrangement joins TRBV24-1 to TRBJ1-1; 7 bases line up with TRBD1. After removal of 4 bases from V and 0 bases from J, the junction contained 1 base not matched to a gene. The CDR3 covers 14 residues. The germline CDR1 and CDR2 sequences are KGHDR and SFDVKD. CDR3 nucleotides: TGTGCCACCAGTGACGGGACAGTGAACACTGAAGCTTTCTTT. Protein product: CATSDGTVNTEAFF.

This chain connects TRBV7-3 to TRBJ2-1; TRBD2 might be the D (5 bases). Germline-derived CDR1 and CDR2 are SGHTA and FQGTGA. The CDR3 is made up of 16 amino acids. Trimming shortened V by 5 bases and J by 0 bases, and 14 bases separated the two germline ends. The CDR3 DNA follows: TGTGCCAGCAGCCCCCTAGGGAGTTTCTCCTACAATGAGCAGTTCTTC. Translating gives CASSPLGSFSYNEQFF.

V is TRBV6-5 and J is TRBJ2-5; tentative D call: TRBD1 (6 bases). There are 14 residues in the CDR3. Trimming took 5 bases from V and 4 from J, leaving 14 bases between them. Per the germline V gene, CDR1 is MNHEY and CDR2 is SVGAGI. DNA of the CDR3: TGTGCCAGCAGTCATACAGGGTACGGAGAGACCCAGTACTTC. It codes for CASSHTGYGETQYF.

This clonotype has a handful of counts. As DNA, the CDR3 is TGTGCCAGCAGTGAAATGCCGGGACTGATCACAGATACGCAGTATTTT. Encoded protein: CASSEMPGLITDTQYF. This rearrangement joins TRBV2 to TRBJ2-3, with a possible D match to TRBD2 (6 bases). Germline V CDR1 and CDR2: SNHLY, FYNNEI. The CDR3 is 16 residues long. Trimming left V 2 bases short and J 2 bases short, with 14 bases between.

This clonotype has ten or more counts. V gene TRBV5-1 combines with J gene TRBJ2-5, with D possibly matching TRBD1 (6 bases). V lost 3 bases and J 2 bases, leaving 11 bases between the germline ends. CDR1 is SGHRS and CDR2 is YFSETQ in the germline V gene. CDR3 length: 14 amino acids. The CDR3 bases are TGCGCCAGCAGCTCTCAGGGGATTCAAGAGACCCAGTACTTC. It encodes CASSSQGIQETQYF.

The chain has TRBV24-1 and TRBJ1-1; D remains unclear. This CDR3 has 15 residues. From germline, CDR1 is KGHDR and CDR2 SFDVKD. With 2 bases removed from V and 6 bases from J, the gap between germline ends came to 15 bases. The CDR3 bases are TGTGCCACCAGTGATTCGGAGGGAGGATTGGCTGAAGCTTTCTTT. Its protein is CATSDSEGGLAEAFF.

The J gene is TRBJ1-5, the V gene TRBV12-3 or TRBV12-4, with D possibly matching TRBD1 (5 bases). Trimming stripped 2 bases from V and 1 base from J, with 9 bases between. The CDR3 is made up of 15 amino acids. CDR3 sequence reads: CASSLHQGSNQPQHF. The CDR3 DNA is TGTGCCAGCAGTTTACACCAGGGAAGCAATCAGCCCCAGCATTTT.

This clonotype has only a few counts. The chain recombines TRBV11-2 with TRBJ2-7; D uncertain. Between the trimmed V and J ends, which lost 2 bases and 4 bases, there was a span of 15 bases. Germline CDR1 is SGHAT and CDR2 is FQNNGV. The CDR3 contains 15 residues. In nucleotides, the CDR3 is TGTGCCAGCAGCTTAATCGGACGAGTGGATTACGAGCAGTACTTC. Translation gives CASSLIGRVDYEQYF.

This clonotype was seen many times. This rearrangement joins TRBV24-1 to TRBJ2-2, with a weak D call TRBD2 (5 bases). Trimming cost V 7 bases and J 1 base, with 9 bases left between them. Germline assignment: CDR1 KGHDR and CDR2 SFDVKD. CDR3 length equals 14 residues. The CDR3 sequence: CATRTGMNTGELFF. In nucleotides, the CDR3 is TGTGCCACCAGAACCGGGATGAACACCGGGGAGCTGTTTTTT.

This clonotype has just a few counts. J is TRBJ2-3 and V is TRBV7-3; no definite D call. V was shortened by 2 bases and J by 1 base, with 10 bases between the two germline ends. The germline gives CDR1 SGHTA, CDR2 FQGTGA. This CDR3 contains 15 residues. CDR3 region: CASSLRARRTDTQYF. CDR3 DNA sequence: TGTGCCAGCAGCTTACGGGCTAGACGCACAGATACGCAGTATTTT. Looking up the rest from reference TRBV7-3 and TRBJ2-3 gives the full variable domain: GAGVSQTPSNKVTEKGKYVELRCDPISGHTALYWYRQSLGQGPEFLIYFQGTGAADDSGLPNDRFFAVRPEGSVSTLKIQRTERGDSAVYLCASSLRARRTDTQYFGPGTRLTVL.

The chain links TRBV24-1 to TRBJ2-1; 11 nucleotides agree with TRBD2. CDR1 is KGHDR and CDR2 is SFDVKD in the germline V gene. The ends lost 3 bases at V and 0 bases at J; junction bases unmatched: 3. The CDR3 totals 17 residues. CDR3 bases: TGTGCCACCAGTGATGGGACTAGCGGTCCCTCCTACAATGAGCAGTTCTTC. Its translation: CATSDGTSGPSYNEQFF.

The chain has TRBV2 and TRBJ2-1, with 12 nucleotides matching TRBD2. CDR1 is SNHLY, CDR2 FYNNEI, per germline. The junction had 3 bases not matched to a gene; V was cut back by 7 bases and J by 5 bases. The CDR3 is 14 residues long. Here the CDR3 reads CASIGLAGNNEQFF. Written as DNA, the CDR3 is TGTGCCAGCATCGGACTAGCGGGGAACAATGAGCAGTTCTTC.

This chain connects TRBV5-1 to TRBJ2-7; 7 positions agree with TRBD1. Germline-derived CDR1 and CDR2 are SGHRS and YFSETQ. V shed 0 bases and J 6 bases; nucleotides not matched to a gene: 6. The CDR3 is 14 residues long. The CDR3 region is CASSLGAAGGEQYF. The DNA of the CDR3 is TGCGCCAGCAGCTTGGGTGCGGCAGGGGGCGAGCAGTACTTC.

V and J are TRBV4-1 and TRBJ1-5; D unresolved. Trimming pared 4 bases from V and 1 base from J, leaving 17 bases between. The CDR3 loop spans 17 amino acids. Germline CDR1 is MGHRA and CDR2 is YSYEKL. Here the CDR3 DNA reads TGCGCCAGCAGCCCCGGCGTAGCCTACCGAAGCAATCAGCCCCAGCATTTT. Amino acid sequence: CASSPGVAYRSNQPQHF.

J is TRBJ2-5 and V is TRBV20-1; a weak D match, TRBD2 (5 bases). V was cut by 5 bases and J by 2 bases, with 9 bases left in between. Per the germline V gene, CDR1 is DFQATT and CDR2 is SNEGSKA (reference sequence). The CDR3 extends over 12 amino acids. The CDR3 sequence is CSARGSQETQYF. CDR3 sequence (DNA): TGCAGTGCTCGGGGATCACAAGAGACCCAGTACTTC.

The J gene is TRBJ2-7, the V gene TRBV4-1; 7 bases match TRBD1. This CDR3 comprises 14 residues. Trimming took 3 bases from V and 2 from J; bases not matched to a gene: 4. The germline V gene has CDR1 MGHRA and CDR2 YSYEKL. The CDR3 DNA follows: TGCGCCAGCAGCCATACAACAGGGGCCTACGAGCAGTACTTC. It codes for CASSHTTGAYEQYF.

This clonotype was counted ten times or more. The chain is built from TRBV15 and TRBJ2-3, with TRBD1 matching 10 bases. The germline CDR1 and CDR2 sequences are LNHNV and YYDKDF (reference sequence). V shed 4 bases and J 4 bases; nucleotides not matched to a gene: 8. This CDR3 spans 16 amino acids. The CDR3 bases are TGTGCCACCAGCAATCGAGAGACAGGGGGCTCAGATACGCAGTATTTT. Protein: CATSNRETGGSDTQYF.

V and J are TRBV6-2 or TRBV6-3 and TRBJ1-1, with D tentatively TRBD1 (6 bases). Between the trimmed V and J ends, which lost 7 bases and 1 base, there was a span of 10 bases. CDR1 and CDR2 from the germline V gene are MNHEY and SVGEGT. The CDR3 has 13 residues. The CDR3, as DNA: TGTGCCAGCACCTTGACAGGGAACACTGAAGCTTTCTTT. Protein: CASTLTGNTEAFF.

The chain recombines TRBV24-1 with TRBJ1-1; D call uncertain. Germline CDR1 and CDR2: KGHDR and SFDVKD. The CDR3 is 13 residues long. V lost 7 bases to trimming and J lost 1 base, with 9 bases between them. The CDR3 loop reads CATSLSGNTEAFF. The CDR3 region has the DNA TGTGCCACCAGCCTTTCGGGGAACACTGAAGCTTTCTTT.

This clonotype was detected ten times or more. The chain is built from TRBV5-5 and TRBJ2-5; 7 bases agree with TRBD1. The trim removed 3 bases at V and 1 base at J, leaving 3 bases unmatched. From germline, CDR1 is SGHKS and CDR2 YYEKEE (reference sequence). The CDR3 covers 14 residues. The CDR3 reads CASSSGTVQETQYF. The CDR3 nucleotides read TGTGCCAGCAGCTCCGGGACAGTCCAAGAGACCCAGTACTTC.

The V call is TRBV10-3, the J call TRBJ2-1; TRBD2 matches at 14 bases. CDR1 is ENHRY, CDR2 SYGVKD, per germline. The V gene end was trimmed by 4 bases and the J gene end by 6 bases; junction bases not matched to a gene: 8. This CDR3 contains 17 residues. In DNA, the CDR3 is TGTGCCATCAGTGCTCGGACTAGCGGGAGGACGTCCAATGAGCAGTTCTTC. This encodes CAISARTSGRTSNEQFF.

This clonotype has a handful of counts. The CDR3 spells CASSLRGGAGNTGELFF. CDR3 DNA sequence: TGTGCCAGCAGCTTACGGGGGGGAGCGGGAAACACCGGGGAGCTGTTTTTT. V usage is TRBV7-3 and J usage is TRBJ2-2; 8 nucleotides line up with TRBD2. The CDR3 has 17 residues. CDR1 and CDR2 from the germline V gene are SGHTA and FQGTGA. V was pared by 2 bases and J by 2 bases, with 7 bases of the junction left unmatched.

This sequence joins TRBV12-3 or TRBV12-4 and TRBJ1-6; D is unclear. The V end lost 5 bases, the J end lost 12 bases, and 8 bases lay between the germline ends. The CDR3 is 11 residues long. The CDR3 here is CASSPAEPLHF. The CDR3 nucleotides are TGTGCCAGCAGTCCTGCCGAACCCCTCCACTTT.

This clonotype was seen only a few times. V is TRBV10-3 and J is TRBJ1-1; D call uncertain. Between the trimmed V and J ends, which lost 2 bases and 4 bases, there was a span of 20 bases. CDR3 length equals 17 residues. Germline V gene data show CDR1 as ENHRY and CDR2 as SYGVKD. The CDR3 sequence is CAISETDFSGMGTEAFF. The CDR3 DNA reads as TGTGCCATCAGTGAGACAGACTTCTCTGGGATGGGCACTGAAGCTTTCTTT.

This clonotype was observed a few times. J is TRBJ1-1 and V is TRBV12-3 or TRBV12-4; D ambiguous. The CDR3 covers 14 residues. Trimming took 6 bases from V and 5 from J, leaving 16 bases between them. The CDR3 region is CASSPRVGKTEAFF. The DNA of the CDR3 is TGTGCCAGCAGCCCTAGGGTAGGGAAGACTGAAGCTTTCTTT.

This clonotype turned up a few times. V and J are TRBV4-1 and TRBJ2-2; 11 nucleotides match TRBD2. Germline CDR1 reads MGHRA; CDR2 reads YSYEKL. Unmatched junction bases numbered 11, after V lost 2 bases and J lost 6 bases. CDR3 length: 18 residues. DNA for the CDR3: TGCGCCAGCAGCCAACGCGGACTAGCGGGTCCCGGACCCGGGGAGCTGTTTTTT. It encodes CASSQRGLAGPGPGELFF.

Only one count was recorded for this clonotype. The CDR3 DNA is TGTGCCAGCAGTTACTCTCTGGCGGGGGAGGCTTTCTTT. This sequence encodes CASSYSLAGEAFF. The V gene is TRBV6-5, the J gene TRBJ1-1; D might be TRBD1 (5 bases). CDR1 is MNHEY and CDR2 is SVGAGI in the germline V gene. Trimming took off 0 bases at V and 11 bases at J, with 13 bases between the two ends. The CDR3 sequence is 13 residues long.